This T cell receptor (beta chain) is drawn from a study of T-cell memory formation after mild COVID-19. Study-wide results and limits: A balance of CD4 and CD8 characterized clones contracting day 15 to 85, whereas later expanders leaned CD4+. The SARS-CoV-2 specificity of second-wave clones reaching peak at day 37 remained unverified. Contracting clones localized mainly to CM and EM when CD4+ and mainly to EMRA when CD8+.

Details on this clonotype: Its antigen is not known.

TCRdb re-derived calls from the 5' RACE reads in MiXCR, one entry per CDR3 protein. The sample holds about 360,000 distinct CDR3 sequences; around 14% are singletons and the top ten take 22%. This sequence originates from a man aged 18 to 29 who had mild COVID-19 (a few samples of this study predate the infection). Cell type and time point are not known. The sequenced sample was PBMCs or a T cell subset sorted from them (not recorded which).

CDR3 residues: CASSYSRGFPSGELFF. The CDR3, as DNA: TGTGCCAGCAGTTACTCGAGAGGTTTTCCCTCCGGGGAGCTGTTTTTT. This chain links TRBV6-2 or TRBV6-3 with TRBJ2-2; no reliable D call. CDR3 size: 16 residues. The germline V gene encodes CDR1 MNHEY and CDR2 SVGEGT. V was trimmed by 0 bases and J by 6 bases, leaving 14 bases between them.